This T cell receptor (beta chain) was obtained from a study of T cells in Graves' hyperthyroidism and ophthalmopathy. RNA transcripts were the template for amplifying TCR beta CDR3 regions. First-round RT-PCR targeting the TCR CDR3 was performed with the HTBI primer set. TCRdb ran MiXCR on the multiplex PCR reads and lists one entry per CDR3 protein. The sample has about 770,000 distinct CDR3 sequences; around 19% are singletons. Many counts were recorded for this clonotype. Its specificity is unknown. General observations from the study: Most thyroid clonotypes expanded above 0.001 were also detected in blood. From stable hyperthyroidism, ophthalmopathy was separated by a 13 V-J model.

There are 14 residues in the CDR3. Germline values: CDR1 SGHAT, CDR2 FQNNGV. At first hyperthyroidism diagnosis, before any ophthalmopathy symptoms, the blood sample was collected. The sequence was obtained from a woman between 45 and 60 years old with Graves' hyperthyroidism that later progressed to Graves' ophthalmopathy. The sequenced material came from blood. The chain combines TRBV11-2 with TRBJ2-6; 9 nucleotides match TRBD1. The CDR3 DNA reads TGTGTGGGACAGGGAGTCCCTGGGGCCAACGTCCTGACTTTC. Amino acids: CVGQGVPGANVLTF. The complete variable domain, with remaining parts taken from reference TRBV11-2 and TRBJ2-6, reads EAGVAQSPRYKIIEKRQSVAFWCNPISGHATLYWYQQILGQGPKLLIQFQNNGVVDDSQLPKDRFSAERLKGVDSTLKIQPAKLEDSAVYLCVGQGVPGANVLTFGAGSRLTVL.